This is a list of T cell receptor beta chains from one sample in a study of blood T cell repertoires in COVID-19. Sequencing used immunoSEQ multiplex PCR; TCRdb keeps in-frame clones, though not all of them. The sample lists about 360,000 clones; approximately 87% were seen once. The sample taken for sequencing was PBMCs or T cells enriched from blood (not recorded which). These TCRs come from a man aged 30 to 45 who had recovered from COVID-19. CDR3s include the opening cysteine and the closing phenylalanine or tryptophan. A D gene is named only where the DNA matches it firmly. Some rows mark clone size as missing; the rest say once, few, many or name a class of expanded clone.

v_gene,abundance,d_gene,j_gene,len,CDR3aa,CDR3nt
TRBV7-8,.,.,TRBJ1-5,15,CASSLREGMGQPQHF,TGTGCCAGCAGCTTACGTGAGGGCATGGGTCAGCCCCAGCATTTT
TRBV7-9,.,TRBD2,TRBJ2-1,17,CASSSGSLAGGYNEQFF,TGTGCCAGCAGCTCAGGTTCCCTAGCGGGGGGGTACAATGAGCAGTTCTTC
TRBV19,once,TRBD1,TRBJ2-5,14,CASSGTGVPETQYF,TGTGCCAGTAGTGGGACAGGAGTGCCAGAGACCCAGTACTTC
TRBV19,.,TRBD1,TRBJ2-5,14,CASKLTGQRETQYF,TGTGCCAGCAAATTGACGGGACAGCGGGAGACCCAGTACTTC
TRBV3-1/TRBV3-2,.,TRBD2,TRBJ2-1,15,CASSQRGSGGAEQFF,TGTGCCAGCAGCCAAAGGGGTAGCGGGGGGGCGGAGCAGTTCTTC
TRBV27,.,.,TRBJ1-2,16,CASTPLGPWEGYGYTF,TGTGCCAGCACCCCCCTGGGACCGTGGGAGGGTTATGGCTACACCTTC
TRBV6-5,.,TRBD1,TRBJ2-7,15,CASRSGQGVPYEQYF,TGTGCCAGCAGGAGCGGACAGGGGGTCCCCTACGAGCAGTACTTC
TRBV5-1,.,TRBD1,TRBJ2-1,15,CASSPTGQGYNEQFF,TGCGCCAGCAGCCCCACGGGACAGGGTTACAATGAGCAGTTCTTC
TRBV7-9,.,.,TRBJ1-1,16,CASSLEIYRSNTEAFF,TGTGCCAGCAGCTTGGAAATATACAGGTCGAACACTGAAGCTTTCTTT
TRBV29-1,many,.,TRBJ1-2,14,CSVGFLTGNYGYTF,TGCAGCGTTGGCTTTCTAACAGGCAACTATGGCTACACCTTC
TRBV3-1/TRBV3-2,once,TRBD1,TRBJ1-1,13,CASSRTGDTEAFF,TGTGCCAGCAGCCGGACAGGCGACACTGAAGCTTTCTTT